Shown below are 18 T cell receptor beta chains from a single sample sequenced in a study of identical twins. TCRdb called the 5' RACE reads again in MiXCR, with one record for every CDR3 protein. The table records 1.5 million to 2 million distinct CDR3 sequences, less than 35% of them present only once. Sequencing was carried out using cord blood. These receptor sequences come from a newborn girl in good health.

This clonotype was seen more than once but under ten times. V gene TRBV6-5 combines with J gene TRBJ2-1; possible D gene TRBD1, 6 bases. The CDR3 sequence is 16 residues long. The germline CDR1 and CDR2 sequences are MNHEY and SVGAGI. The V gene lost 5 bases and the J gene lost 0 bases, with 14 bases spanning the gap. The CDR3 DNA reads TGTGCCAGCAGTCCCGGGACACCTAGCTCCTACAATGAGCAGTTCTTC. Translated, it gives CASSPGTPSSYNEQFF.

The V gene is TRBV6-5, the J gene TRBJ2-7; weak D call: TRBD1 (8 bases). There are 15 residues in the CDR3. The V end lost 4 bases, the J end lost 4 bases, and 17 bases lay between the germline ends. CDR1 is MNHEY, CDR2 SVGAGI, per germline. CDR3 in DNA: TGTGCCAGCAGTTTAAGGACAGGGAGGGAATACGAGCAGTACTTC. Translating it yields CASSLRTGREYEQYF.

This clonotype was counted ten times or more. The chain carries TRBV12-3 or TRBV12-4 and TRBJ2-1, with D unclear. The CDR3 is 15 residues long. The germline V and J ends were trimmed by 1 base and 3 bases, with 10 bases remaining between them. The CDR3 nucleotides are TGTGCCAGCAGTTTAGGAAACAGTTTCTACAATGAGCAGTTCTTC. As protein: CASSLGNSFYNEQFF.

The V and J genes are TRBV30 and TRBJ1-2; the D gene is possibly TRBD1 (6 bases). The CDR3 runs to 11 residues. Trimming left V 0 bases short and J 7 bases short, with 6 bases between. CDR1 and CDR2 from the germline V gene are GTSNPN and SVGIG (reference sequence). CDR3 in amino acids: CAWSVQGGYTF. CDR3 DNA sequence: TGTGCCTGGAGTGTACAGGGTGGCTACACCTTC.

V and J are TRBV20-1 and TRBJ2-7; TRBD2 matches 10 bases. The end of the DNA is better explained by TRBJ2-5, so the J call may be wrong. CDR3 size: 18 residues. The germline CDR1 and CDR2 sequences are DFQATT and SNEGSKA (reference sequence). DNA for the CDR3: TGCAGTGCTAGGAGTTCACTAGCGGGAAGATTGGAGGGGAAGACCCAGTACTTC. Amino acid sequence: CSARSSLAGRLEGKTQYF.

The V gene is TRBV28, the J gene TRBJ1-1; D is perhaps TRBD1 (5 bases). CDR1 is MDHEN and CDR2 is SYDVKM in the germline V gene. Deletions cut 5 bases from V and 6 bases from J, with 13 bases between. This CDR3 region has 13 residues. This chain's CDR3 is CASSPGTRAEAFF. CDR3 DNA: TGTGCCAGCAGTCCCGGGACCAGGGCTGAAGCTTTCTTT.

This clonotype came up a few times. Here the CDR3 reads CASSVGDINNQPQHF. The CDR3 DNA reads TGTGCCAGCAGTGTGGGAGACATTAACAATCAGCCCCAGCATTTT. V gene TRBV2 combines with J gene TRBJ1-5; D not certain. The CDR3 length is 15 residues. Germline CDR1 is SNHLY and CDR2 is FYNNEI. V was cut by 4 bases and J by 3 bases, with 13 bases left in between. Filled out from reference TRBV2 and TRBJ1-5, the complete variable domain reads EPEVTQTPSHQVTQMGQEVILRCVPISNHLYFYWYRQILGQKVEFLVSFYNNEISEKSEIFDDQFSVERPDGSNFTLKIRSTKLEDSAMYFCASSVGDINNQPQHFGDGTRLSIL.

The CDR3 is CASSKGWTGDGYTF. The CDR3 DNA is TGTGCCAGCAGCAAAGGGTGGACAGGGGACGGCTACACCTTC. The J gene is TRBJ1-2, the V gene TRBV21-1; the table gives TRBD1 as D, unverified against the DNA. TRBV21-1 is a known pseudogene. The CDR3 runs to 14 residues.

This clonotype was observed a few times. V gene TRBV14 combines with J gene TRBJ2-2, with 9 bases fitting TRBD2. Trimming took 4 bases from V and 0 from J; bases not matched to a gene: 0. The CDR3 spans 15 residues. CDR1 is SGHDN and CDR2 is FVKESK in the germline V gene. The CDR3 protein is CASSRGRANTGELFF. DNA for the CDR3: TGTGCCAGCAGCCGCGGGAGGGCGAACACCGGGGAGCTGTTTTTT.

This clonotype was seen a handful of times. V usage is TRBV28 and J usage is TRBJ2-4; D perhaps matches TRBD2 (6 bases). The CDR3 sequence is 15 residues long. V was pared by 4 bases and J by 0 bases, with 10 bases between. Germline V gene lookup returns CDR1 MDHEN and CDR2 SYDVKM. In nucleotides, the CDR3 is TGTGCCAGCAGTTCGACTAGATCAGCCAAAAACATTCAGTACTTC. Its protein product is CASSSTRSAKNIQYF.

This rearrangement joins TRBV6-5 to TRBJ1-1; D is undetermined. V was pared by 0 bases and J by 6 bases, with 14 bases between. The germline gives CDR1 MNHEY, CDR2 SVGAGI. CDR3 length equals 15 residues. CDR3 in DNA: TGTGCCAGCAGTTACTCTCCTGGTCGGAGCCCTGAAGCTTTCTTT. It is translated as CASSYSPGRSPEAFF.

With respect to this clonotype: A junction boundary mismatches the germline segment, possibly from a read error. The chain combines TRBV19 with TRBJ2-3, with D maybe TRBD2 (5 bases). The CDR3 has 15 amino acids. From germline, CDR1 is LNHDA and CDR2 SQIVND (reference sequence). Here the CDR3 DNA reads TGTGCCTGTAGTATCGGAAGCGGACCCACAGATACGCAGTATTTT. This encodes CACSIGSGPTDTQYF.

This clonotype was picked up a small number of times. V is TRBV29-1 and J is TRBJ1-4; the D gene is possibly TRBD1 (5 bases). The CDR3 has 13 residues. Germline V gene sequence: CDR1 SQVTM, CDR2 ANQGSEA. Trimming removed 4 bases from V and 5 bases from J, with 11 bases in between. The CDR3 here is CSVASGANEKLFF. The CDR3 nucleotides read TGCAGCGTTGCCTCCGGGGCGAATGAAAAACTGTTTTTT.

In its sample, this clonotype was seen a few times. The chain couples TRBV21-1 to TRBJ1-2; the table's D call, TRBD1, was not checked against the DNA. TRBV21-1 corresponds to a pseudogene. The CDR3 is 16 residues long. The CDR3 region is CASSKRKGTVNYGYTF. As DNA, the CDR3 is TGTGCCAGCAGCAAAAGGAAAGGGACCGTTAACTATGGCTACACCTTC.

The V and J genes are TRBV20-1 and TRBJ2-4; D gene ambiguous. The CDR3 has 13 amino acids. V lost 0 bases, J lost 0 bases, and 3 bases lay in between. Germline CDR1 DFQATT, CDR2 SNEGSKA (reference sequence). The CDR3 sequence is CSAREAAKNIQYF. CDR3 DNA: TGCAGTGCTAGAGAGGCAGCCAAAAACATTCAGTACTTC.

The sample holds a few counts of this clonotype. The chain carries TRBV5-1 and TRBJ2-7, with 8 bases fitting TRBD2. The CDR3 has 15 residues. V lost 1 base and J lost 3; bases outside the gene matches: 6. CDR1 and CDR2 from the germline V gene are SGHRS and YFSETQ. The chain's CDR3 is CASSLNSGVYYEQYF. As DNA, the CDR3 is TGCGCCAGCAGCTTGAATAGCGGGGTTTACTACGAGCAGTACTTC.

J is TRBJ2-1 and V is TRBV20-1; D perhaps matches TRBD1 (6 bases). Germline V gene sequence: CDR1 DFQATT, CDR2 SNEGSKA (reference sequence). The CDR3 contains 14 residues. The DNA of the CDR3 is TGCAGCGAATACGGACAGCCATCGTACAATGAGCAGTTCTTC. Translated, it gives CSEYGQPSYNEQFF.

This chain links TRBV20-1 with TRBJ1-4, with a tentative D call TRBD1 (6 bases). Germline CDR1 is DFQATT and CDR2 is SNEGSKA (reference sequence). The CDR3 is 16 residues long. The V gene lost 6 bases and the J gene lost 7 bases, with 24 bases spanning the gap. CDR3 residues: CSAPLLGQGRGEKLFF. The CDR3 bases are TGCAGTGCCCCCCTGTTGGGCCAGGGGCGAGGTGAAAAACTGTTTTTT.